This T cell receptor beta chain was captured in a study of shared clonotypes between healthy human individuals. Study conclusions and caveats: Generation probability values for non-shared clonotypes were lower than those for clonotypes shared by all four donors. Rarefaction showed sorted-subset sequencing was incomplete despite large depth. For naive CD4 cells, around 5% of clonotypes were shared across a handful of donors.

Points on this clone: The antigen is not known.

The method was immunoSEQ multiplex PCR; TCRdb's version includes in-frame clones alone and lacks a portion of them. Seen here are about 960,000 clones, 76% observed once, and the top ten hold approximately 1.5%. Sample: memory CD4+ T cells sorted from blood. Subset reported: CD45RA-negative fraction. The clonotype comes from a man between 18 and 35 years old in good health.

DNA of the CDR3: TGTGCCAGCAGCTCCTTGGGCTATGGCTACACCTTC. Its protein is CASSSLGYGYTF. This chain connects TRBV7-8 to TRBJ1-2; D gene uncertain. Germline CDR1 reads SGHVS; CDR2 reads FQNEAQ. This CDR3 is 12 amino acids long. The V end lost 4 bases, the J end lost 4 bases, and 7 bases lay between the germline ends.